The present TCR beta chain was sequenced within a study of patients and donors after allogeneic stem cell transplantation. TCRdb processed the RT-PCR reads anew with MiXCR; each CDR3 protein has one entry. The sample yields hundreds of thousands of distinct CDR3 sequences, 16% seen once. The CDR3 is 13 amino acids. V shed 8 bases and J shed 4 bases, with 12 bases lying between them. Germline V gives CDR1 MGHRA, CDR2 YSYEKL. This clonotype was detected only a few times. Sequencing used blood, either unsorted or a sorted T cell fraction (not recorded which). The chain joins TRBV4-1 to TRBJ1-5, with a tentative D call TRBD1 (6 bases). The receptor was isolated from a human donor who was either an allogeneic HSCT recipient or a stem cell or donor lymphocyte infusion donor (not recorded which). It is not recorded whose cells these are; they may come from a transplant donor. The CDR3 DNA reads TGCGCCAGCGGAGGGGGACGGAATCAGCCCCAGCATTTT. Amino acids: CASGGGRNQPQHF.